This TCR beta chain was identified during a study of STAT5B mutations in CD4+ large granular lymphocyte leukemia. Looked up from germline, CDR1 is SGHTA and CDR2 is FQGTGA. The CDR3 is made up of 13 amino acids. The V gene lost 1 base and the J gene lost 3 bases, with 6 bases spanning the gap. Assay used: immunoSEQ multiplex PCR; TCRdb lists only in-frame clones, some missing. The sample includes approximately 30,000 clones, 68% of them seen just once. Healthy controls were blood donor buffy coats. Points on this clone: Its antigen is still unknown.

Study-wide results and caveats: Top patient clones used TRBV06 genes more often: 8/27 versus 2/35 in controls.

The chain couples TRBV7-3 to TRBJ1-1; D possibly corresponds to TRBD1 (6 bases). This TCR was recovered from a human donor in good health. Sequenced sample: CD4+ T cells from blood buffy coats. CDR3 sequence: CASSLKGDTEAFF. The CDR3 DNA sequence: TGTGCCAGCAGCTTAAAGGGGGACACTGAAGCTTTCTTT.